The 16 T cell receptor beta chains below all came from one sample that was sequenced in a study of cytotoxic CD8 clonotypes in ibrutinib-treated CLL. Some clones are missing from TCRdb's copy, which holds only in-frame ones; the method was immunoSEQ multiplex PCR. The sample lists 130,000 or so clones; around 84% were seen once. The sequencing used PBMCs, collected after 24 months of ibrutinib treatment. All receptors come from a human donor with chronic lymphocytic leukemia.

This clone was seen only a few times. This rearrangement joins TRBV19 to TRBJ1-1; D not resolved. V gave up 3 bases and J gave up 7 bases, with 9 bases separating them. Germline V gene sequence: CDR1 LNHDA, CDR2 SQIVND (reference sequence). This CDR3 has 12 amino acids. The CDR3 nucleotides are TGTGCCAGTAGTATCGACATCGGTGAAGCTTTCTTT. This codes for CASSIDIGEAFF.

The chain combines TRBV15 with TRBJ2-5, with D possibly matching TRBD1 (6 bases). The V end lost 5 bases, the J end lost 2 bases, and 15 bases lay between the germline ends. The CDR3 length is 15 residues. Germline CDR1 LNHNV, CDR2 YYDKDF (reference sequence). This chain's CDR3 is CATSATGYTQETQYF. CDR3 nucleotide sequence: TGTGCCACCAGCGCTACAGGGTATACGCAAGAGACCCAGTACTTC.

The CDR3 DNA reads as TGCGCCACCGTCTACGAGCAGTACTTC. It translates to CATVYEQYF. The V gene is TRBV23-1, the J gene TRBJ2-7; D unclear. TRBV23-1 belongs to the ORF category, with a function that is uncertain. The CDR3 sequence is 9 residues long. V lost 10 bases to trimming and J lost 3 bases, with 4 bases between them.

This sequence joins TRBV7-2 and TRBJ2-1; 8 nucleotides line up with TRBD1. Germline trimming cut 10 bases from V and 2 bases from J; bases unmatched to any gene: 4. CDR1 is SGHTA and CDR2 is FQGNSA in the germline V gene. The CDR3 totals 13 residues. CDR3 region: CATSGGPYNEQFF. DNA for the CDR3: TGTGCCACCTCAGGGGGCCCCTACAATGAGCAGTTCTTC. Based on the CDR3 plus reference TRBV7-2 and TRBJ2-1, the full variable domain is GAGVSQSPSNKVTEKGKDVELRCDPISGHTALYWYRQSLGQGLEFLIYFQGNSAPDKSGLPSDRFSAERTGGSVSTLTIQRTQQEDSAVYLCATSGGPYNEQFFGPGTRLTVL.

The CDR3 bases are TGCGCCAGCAGCCAAGGGCAGGGGGCCCCAACCTACGAGCAGTACTTC. Translating it yields CASSQGQGAPTYEQYF. The genes are TRBV4-1 and TRBJ2-7; 8 bases match TRBD1. Germline V gene data show CDR1 as MGHRA and CDR2 as YSYEKL. CDR3 length: 16 residues. V was clipped by 1 base and J by 2 bases; unmatched bases: 7.

The chain recombines TRBV30 with TRBJ1-2; no reliable D call. The CDR3 spans 12 residues. Germline V gene sequence: CDR1 GTSNPN, CDR2 SVGIG (reference sequence). The germline V and J ends were trimmed by 3 bases and 8 bases, with 13 bases remaining between them. CDR3 in amino acids: CAWRLGMAGYTF. Here the CDR3 DNA reads TGTGCCTGGAGGTTGGGGATGGCGGGCTACACCTTC.

The rearrangement uses TRBV5-1 and TRBJ1-5, with D perhaps TRBD1 (5 bases). V was shortened by 4 bases and J by 3 bases, with 11 bases between the two germline ends. The CDR3 is made up of 14 amino acids. The V gene's germline CDR1 is SGHRS and CDR2 YFSETQ. The CDR3 loop is CASSEGNDNQPQHF. In DNA, the CDR3 is TGCGCCAGCAGCGAGGGGAATGACAATCAGCCCCAGCATTTT. Full variable domain (missing parts from reference TRBV5-1 and TRBJ1-5): KAGVTQTPRYLIKTRGQQVTLSCSPISGHRSVSWYQQTPGQGLQFLFEYFSETQRNKGNFPGRFSGRQFSNSRSEMNVSTLELGDSALYLCASSEGNDNQPQHFGDGTRLSIL.

V gene TRBV7-3 combines with J gene TRBJ2-7; maybe TRBD2 (6 bases). Germline V gene data show CDR1 as SGHTA and CDR2 as FQGTGA. The V and J ends lost 1 base and 3 bases respectively, with 16 bases between them. The length of the CDR3 is 16 residues. DNA of the CDR3: TGTGCCAGCAGCTTAAAGGGGACCGCGGAGGGCTACGAGCAGTACTTC. It encodes CASSLKGTAEGYEQYF.

This clone was seen a handful of times. The J gene is TRBJ1-6, the V gene TRBV18, with D uncertain. The V end lost 4 bases, the J end lost 9 bases, and 16 bases lay between the germline ends. From germline, CDR1 is KGHSH and CDR2 LQKENI. The CDR3 loop spans 15 amino acids. Written as DNA, the CDR3 is TGTGCCAGCTCACAGGCACCTCGAGGAGGTTCACCCCTCCACTTT. It translates to CASSQAPRGGSPLHF.

This clone has a single count. The V call is TRBV27, the J call TRBJ1-4; unclear D gene. Between the trimmed V and J ends, which lost 8 bases and 5 bases, there was a span of 15 bases. The CDR3 consists of 14 residues. The V gene's germline CDR1 is MNHEY and CDR2 SMNVEV (reference sequence). CDR3 nucleotide sequence: TGTGCCAGCTCGATTATGTGGTCAAATGAAAAACTGTTTTTT. Amino acids: CASSIMWSNEKLFF.

This clone was seen once. V and J are TRBV6-1 and TRBJ2-7; the D is unclear. The V and J ends lost 2 bases and 2 bases respectively, with 10 bases between them. The CDR3 has 14 residues. Germline values: CDR1 MNHNS, CDR2 SASEGT. Here the CDR3 reads CASSEPRRPYEQYF. The CDR3 nucleotides are TGTGCCAGCAGTGAACCCCGGCGGCCCTACGAGCAGTACTTC.

The CDR3 nucleotides are TGTGCTAGTGGTTTGACAGGGAAAAACACTGAAGCTTTCTTT. Its protein product is CASGLTGKNTEAFF. The chain has TRBV12-5 and TRBJ1-1; TRBD1 is a possible D gene (6 bases). The CDR3 extends over 14 amino acids. Trimming took off 2 bases at V and 2 bases at J, with 9 bases between the two ends. Germline lookup yields CDR1 LGHNT and CDR2 FRNRAP.

The V and J genes are TRBV30 and TRBJ2-7; D is possibly TRBD2 (5 bases). Trimming took off 2 bases at V and 2 bases at J, with 10 bases between the two ends. The CDR3 loop spans 13 amino acids. Germline V gives CDR1 GTSNPN, CDR2 SVGIG (reference sequence). CDR3 loop: CAWSLEGTYEQYF. The CDR3 bases are TGTGCCTGGAGTCTAGAGGGAACCTACGAGCAGTACTTC.

The CDR3, as DNA: TGTGCCAGCAGCGCTGGGACAGGGCCATCATCCTACGAGCAGTACTTC. Protein: CASSAGTGPSSYEQYF. The rearrangement joins TRBV5-5 to TRBJ2-7; 9 positions match TRBD1. Germline lookup yields CDR1 SGHKS and CDR2 YYEKEE (reference sequence). J lost 1 base, V lost 4 bases, and 9 bases had no gene match. This CDR3 has 16 residues.

The J gene is TRBJ1-2, the V gene TRBV5-4, with D tentatively TRBD1 (5 bases). V was pared by 7 bases and J by 1 base, with 14 bases between. In germline, CDR1 is SGHNT, CDR2 YYREEE (reference sequence). The CDR3 totals 14 residues. Written as DNA, the CDR3 is TGTGCCAGCGGACAAGAGACAGTTAACTATGGCTACACCTTC. This translates into CASGQETVNYGYTF.

This sequence joins TRBV6-6 and TRBJ1-6; maybe TRBD1 (5 bases). The CDR3 has 14 amino acids. V dropped 1 base and J dropped 9 bases, with 10 bases sitting between them. Germline V gene lookup returns CDR1 MNHNY and CDR2 SVGAGI (reference sequence). The CDR3 region has the DNA TGTGCCAGCAGTTACTGGCAGGGTTCTTCACCCCTCCACTTT. Amino acid sequence: CASSYWQGSSPLHF.